This T cell receptor beta chain is from a study of shared clonotypes between healthy human individuals. Positive CCR7 selection of CD45RO-negative cells yielded the naive CD8 cells, and terminally differentiated effector memory CD45RA+ cells were excluded. V was clipped by 4 bases and J by 9 bases; unmatched bases: 11. The germline V gene has CDR1 SNHLY and CDR2 FYNNEI. CDR3 length: 14 residues. TCRdb keeps only in-frame clones here, not all; method: immunoSEQ multiplex PCR. The top ten hold approximately 0.11% of the sample, which has 600,000 or so clones, 85% to 95% seen once. The clonotype comes from a woman aged 25 to 39 in good health. The genes are TRBV2 and TRBJ2-7; TRBD1 aligns across 8 bases. What was sequenced was naive CD8+ T cells sorted from blood. Here the CDR3 reads CASSAGQGYFGQYF. The CDR3 DNA reads TGTGCCAGCAGTGCAGGACAGGGTTACTTTGGGCAGTACTTC.